This T cell receptor (beta chain) was profiled in a study of human T cells and chemical hapten exposure. Study at large: Sensitization was performed using 2% DPC on an approximately 2 cm by approximately 2 cm upper inner arm skin site.

Germline loops: CDR1 LGHDT, CDR2 YNNKEL (reference sequence). The CDR3 covers 13 residues. Trimming shortened V by 6 bases and J by 3 bases, and 12 bases separated the two germline ends. Regarding time point: patch test 1, 2 weeks after DPC sensitization. The treatment here: therapeutic diphenylcyclopropenone sensitization with weekly scalp DPC. Those who donated were patients with alopecia, 18 to 70 years of age, and suitable for DPC. Using its own MiXCR run on the RACE reads, TCRdb lists one record per CDR3 protein. Counted here are about 380,000 distinct CDR3 sequences, more than 4.5% occurring once; the ten biggest clones make up around 2%.

This chain joins TRBV3-1 and TRBJ2-7; D ambiguous. Material: whole blood, obtained in connection with sensitization to the hapten diphenylcyclopropenone (DPC). The receptor was isolated from a woman aged 45-65 years with alopecia areata. Some clones in this sample may be carry-over from other donors' samples. CDR3 residues: CASRWPAFYEQYF. The CDR3 DNA reads as TGTGCCAGCAGATGGCCGGCCTTCTACGAGCAGTACTTC.